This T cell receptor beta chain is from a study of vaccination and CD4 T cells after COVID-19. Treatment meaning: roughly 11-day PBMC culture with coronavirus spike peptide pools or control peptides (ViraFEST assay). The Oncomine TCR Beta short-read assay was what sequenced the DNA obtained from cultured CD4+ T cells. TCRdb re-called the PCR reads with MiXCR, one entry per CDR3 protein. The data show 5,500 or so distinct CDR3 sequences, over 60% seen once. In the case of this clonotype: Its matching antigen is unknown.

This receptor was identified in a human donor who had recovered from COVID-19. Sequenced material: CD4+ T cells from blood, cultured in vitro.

The CDR3 DNA is TGCAGTGCTAGCGGGAGGACCCCCTACGAGCAGTACTTC. Its protein is CSASGRTPYEQYF. J is TRBJ2-7 and V is TRBV20-1; 7 bases match TRBD2. V shed 3 bases and J 2 bases; nucleotides not matched to a gene: 4. Per germline, CDR1 DFQATT and CDR2 SNEGSKA (reference sequence). The CDR3 consists of 13 residues.